The rows below give T cell receptor beta chains drawn from one sample of a study of blood T cell repertoires in COVID-19. The method was immunoSEQ multiplex PCR; TCRdb's version includes in-frame clones alone and lacks a portion of them. The data contain 110,000 to 150,000 clones, 78% of them singletons. Specimen: PBMCs or T cells enriched from blood (not recorded which). Source of these receptors: a woman aged 45-65 years who had recovered from COVID-19. Both conserved end residues are part of each CDR3. The D gene is left open where the match is weak. The size field is filled for only some rows; it gives once, few, many or a size class.

>TRBD1|TRBV13|TRBJ2-7|-
TGTGCCAGCAGCCGACGCGACAGGGGGTCGAACGAGCAGTACTTC
CASSRRDRGSNEQYF
>TRBD1|TRBV5-6|TRBJ1-1|-
TGTGCCAGCAGGTCTACAGGGGGGACTGAAGCTTTCTTT
CASRSTGGTEAFF
>-|TRBV5-1|TRBJ1-1|-
TGCGCCAGCAGCTTGCTAGGGAACACTGAAGCTTTCTTT
CASSLLGNTEAFF
>TRBD1|TRBV19|TRBJ1-2|once
TGTGCCAGTAGTCCGCGGACAGGAGCTAACTATGGCTACACCTTC
CASSPRTGANYGYTF
>TRBD1|TRBV29-1|TRBJ1-2|-
TGCAGCGTTGAGTCAGGGGGTGGTGGCTACACCTTC
CSVESGGGGYTF
>-|TRBV5-1|TRBJ2-7|-
TGCGCCAGCAGCTTGGCAGTAAGCTCCTACGAGCAGTACTTC
CASSLAVSSYEQYF
>-|TRBV5-5|TRBJ1-4|-
TGTGCCAGCACGACTGCAACTAATGAAAAACTGTTTTTT
CASTTATNEKLFF
>TRBD2|TRBV11-1|TRBJ2-3|-
TGTGCCAGCAGTTGGGCTAGCGGGGGGAACACAGATACGCAGTATTTT
CASSWASGGNTDTQYF
>TRBD1|TRBV6-4|TRBJ2-3|many
TGTGCCAGCAGTGACTCGACAGGGGGCGGAACAGATACGCAGTATTTT
CASSDSTGGGTDTQYF
>-|TRBV28|TRBJ1-2|-
TGTGCCAGCAGTTTAGGGCCGAGCTACACCTTC
CASSLGPSYTF
>-|TRBV5-1|TRBJ1-1|few
TGCGCCAGCAGCTTGGAGGGGCCCTTAGATGAAGCTTTCTTT
CASSLEGPLDEAFF
>TRBD1|TRBV5-3|TRBJ1-1|-
TGTGCCAGAACCACGGAACAGGGGTCTCCGGTAAGCACTGAAGCTTTCTTT
CARTTEQGSPVSTEAFF
>-|TRBV7-2|TRBJ2-7|-
TGTGCCAGCAGCCCATATACCGCTACCAACGAGCAGTACTTC
CASSPYTATNEQYF
>TRBD1|TRBV5-8|TRBJ2-5|-
TGTGCCAGCAGCCCGTGGACAGGGGGCGAGGAGACCCAGTACTTC
CASSPWTGGEETQYF
>-|TRBV9|TRBJ1-1|-
TGTGCCAGCAGCGTAGAGCCAGGTGAAGCTTTCTTT
CASSVEPGEAFF
>TRBD1|TRBV2|TRBJ1-2|few
TGTGCCAGCAGCGCGGACAGGGCTAATGGCTACACCTTC
CASSADRANGYTF
>-|TRBV7-7|TRBJ2-3|-
TGTGCCAGCAGCTCCGGGACTTCAGATACGCAGTATTTT
CASSSGTSDTQYF
>TRBD2|TRBV28|TRBJ2-1|-
TGTGCCAGCAGTCTCTTAGCGGGGGGGAACAATGAGCAGTTCTTC
CASSLLAGGNNEQFF
>-|TRBV30|TRBJ1-6|once
TGTGCCTGGAGTGTAACTAGCTCCTATAATTCACCCCTCCACTTT
CAWSVTSSYNSPLHF
>-|TRBV27|TRBJ2-1|-
TGTGCCAGCAGTTCTTGGCAGATCAATGAGCAGTTCTTC
CASSSWQINEQFF
>TRBD1|TRBV7-9|TRBJ2-1|few
TGTGCCAGCAGCTTAGCAGTGGACAGGGGACAGTTCTTC
CASSLAVDRGQFF
>-|TRBV10-3|TRBJ2-2|-
TGTGCCATCAGTGAGCCGGAGGGCACCGGGGAGCTGTTTTTT
CAISEPEGTGELFF
>-|TRBV7-9|TRBJ1-2|-
TGTGCCAGCAGCTTAGGAGTAGAGGACTATGGCTACACCTTC
CASSLGVEDYGYTF
>-|TRBV21-1|TRBJ1-6|-
TGTGCCAGCAGCAATAGTTCGGGGAAAAGTTCACCCCTCCACTTT
CASSNSSGKSSPLHF
>TRBD2|TRBV3-1/TRBV3-2|TRBJ2-1|-
TGTGCCAGCAGCCGGGGGACTAGCGGGGGTATTTATGAGCAGTTCTTC
CASSRGTSGGIYEQFF
>-|TRBV28|TRBJ1-2|-
TGTGCCAGCAGTCTAAAACCAGACAGCCCCTATGGCTACACCTTC
CASSLKPDSPYGYTF
>TRBD2|TRBV11-3|TRBJ2-1|-
TGTGCCAGCAGCCCGCCGCTAGCGGGGGGGAATGAGCAGTTCTTC
CASSPPLAGGNEQFF
>-|TRBV7-2|TRBJ1-4|few
TGTGCCAGCAGCATATACAACAGTAATGAAAAACTGTTTTTT
CASSIYNSNEKLFF
>TRBD1|TRBV9|TRBJ2-5|-
TGTGCCAGCAGCCCCCGACAGGGGGCTTCCCAAGAGACCCAGTACTTC
CASSPRQGASQETQYF
>TRBD2|TRBV15|TRBJ2-4|once
TGTGCCACCAGCCTAAGGGGACTAGAGAACATTCAGTACTTC
CATSLRGLENIQYF
>TRBD2|TRBV5-1|TRBJ2-3|-
TGCGCCAGCAGCTTGGGACTAGCGGGTTCAACAGATACGCAGTATTTT
CASSLGLAGSTDTQYF
>TRBD1|TRBV7-9|TRBJ1-4|-
TGTGCCAGCAGCGGGCAGGGGGCAGGAACTAATGAAAAACTGTTTTTT
CASSGQGAGTNEKLFF
>TRBD1|TRBV27|TRBJ1-2|once
TGTGCCAGCAGTCCGGAGGCGACAGGGGGCTATGGCTACACCTTC
CASSPEATGGYGYTF
>TRBD1|TRBV6-2/TRBV6-3|TRBJ2-2|few
TGTGCCAGCAGTAGCACCGGGACAGCGAACACCGGGGAGCTGTTTTTT
CASSSTGTANTGELFF
>TRBD1|TRBV29-1|TRBJ2-2|-
TGCAGCGCAAAAGGATGGACAGGGGGCGGGGAGCTGTTTTTT
CSAKGWTGGGELFF
>-|TRBV10-1|TRBJ2-7|-
TGCGCCAGCAGTTCATACCGCGGGATGAGGGCCTCCTACGAGCAGTACTTC
CASSSYRGMRASYEQYF
>-|TRBV4-2|TRBJ2-6|-
TGTGCCAGCAGCCAAGATTTGGGGGCAGGGGTATCTGGGGCCAACGTCCTGACTTTC
CASSQDLGAGVSGANVLTF
>-|TRBV9|TRBJ1-5|-
TGTGCCAGCAGCGTAGACGAGGGCAATCAGCCCCAGCATTTT
CASSVDEGNQPQHF
>TRBD1|TRBV11-2|TRBJ1-1|-
TGTGCCAGCAGCTTCAGACAGGGTTGGGGCACTGAAGCTTTCTTT
CASSFRQGWGTEAFF
>-|TRBV2|TRBJ1-5|once
TGTGCCAGCAGTGATCGGTCTCAGCCCCAGCATTTT
CASSDRSQPQHF
>TRBD1|TRBV5-6|TRBJ1-5|-
TGTGCCAGCAGCGAGATGGGAGACAGGGGGCGCGGTCAGCCCCAGCATTTT
CASSEMGDRGRGQPQHF
>TRBD1|TRBV7-6|TRBJ2-1|-
TGTGCCAGCAGCTACGAGGACAGGGGCGATGAGCAGTTCTTC
CASSYEDRGDEQFF
>TRBD1|TRBV7-6|TRBJ2-7|-
TGTGCCAGCAGCCTTCCCCGGGACAGGGACTCCTACGAGCAGTACTTC
CASSLPRDRDSYEQYF
>-|TRBV6-4|TRBJ1-5|once
TGTGCCAGCAGCGGGGGGGTTGGTCAGCCCCAGCATTTT
CASSGGVGQPQHF
>TRBD2|TRBV10-3|TRBJ2-7|few
TGTGCCATCAGTGAGCGGGGGGACTCCTACGAGCAGTACTTC
CAISERGDSYEQYF
>-|TRBV27|TRBJ1-6|-
TGTGCCAGCACCCTGGACTCGGTGAATTCACCCCTCCACTTT
CASTLDSVNSPLHF
>TRBD1|TRBV11-2|TRBJ1-4|-
TGTGCCAGCAGCCACCCTCCTTCAGGGGGAACTGAAAAACTGTTTTTT
CASSHPPSGGTEKLFF
>TRBD2|TRBV24-1|TRBJ2-3|-
TGTGCCACCAGTGACCCCGGGACTAGCGGGGGGGCCGTAGATACGCAGTATTTT
CATSDPGTSGGAVDTQYF
>TRBD2|TRBV19|TRBJ2-2|-
TGTGCCAGTAGCAGCCGGGGGGGCCGGGAGACCGGGGAGCTGTTTTTT
CASSSRGGRETGELFF
>-|TRBV6-5|TRBJ2-2|-
TGTGCCAGCCTATCGGGGATGGGAACCGGGGAGCTGTTTTTT
CASLSGMGTGELFF
>TRBD1|TRBV19|TRBJ1-6|-
TGTGCCAGTAGCGATCCGGGACAGGGTTATAATTCACCCCTCCACTTT
CASSDPGQGYNSPLHF
>TRBD2|TRBV19|TRBJ2-1|-
TGTGCCAGTAGGAGATTCGCGGGGCGGACTAGCGCCAATGAGCAGTTCTTC
CASRRFAGRTSANEQFF
>-|TRBV18|TRBJ1-1|-
TGTGCCAGCTCCCCGGGTGAAGACACTGAAGCTTTCTTT
CASSPGEDTEAFF